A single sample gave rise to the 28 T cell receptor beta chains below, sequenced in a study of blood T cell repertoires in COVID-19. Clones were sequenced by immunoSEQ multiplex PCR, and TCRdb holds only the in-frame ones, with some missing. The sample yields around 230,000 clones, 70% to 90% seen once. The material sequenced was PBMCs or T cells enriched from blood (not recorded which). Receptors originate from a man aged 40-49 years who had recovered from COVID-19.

CDR3 nucleotide sequence: TGTGCCAGCTCACCACCGACAGGGTACTATGGCTACACCTTC. Translated: CASSPPTGYYGYTF. The chain links TRBV18 to TRBJ1-2; 7 nucleotides align to TRBD1. The CDR3 is 14 amino acids. CDR1 is KGHSH, CDR2 LQKENI, per germline. The V and J ends lost 0 bases and 3 bases, in that order; junction bases with no gene match: 1.

The CDR3 region is CASSRDRSNQPQHF. CDR3 sequence (DNA): TGTGCCAGCAGCCGTGACAGGTCCAATCAGCCCCAGCATTTT. This chain joins TRBV27 and TRBJ1-5, with D possibly being TRBD1 (6 bases). The germline V gene encodes CDR1 MNHEY and CDR2 SMNVEV (reference sequence). This CDR3 is 14 amino acids long. The V end lost 6 bases, the J end lost 3 bases, and 12 bases lay between the germline ends.

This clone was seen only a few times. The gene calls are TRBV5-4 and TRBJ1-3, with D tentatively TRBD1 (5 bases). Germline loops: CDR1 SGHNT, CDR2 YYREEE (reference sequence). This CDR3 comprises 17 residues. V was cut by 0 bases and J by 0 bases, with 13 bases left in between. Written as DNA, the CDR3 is TGTGCCAGCAGCTTGGCCAGGGAGGCCGGCTCTGGAAACACCATATATTTT. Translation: CASSLAREAGSGNTIYF.

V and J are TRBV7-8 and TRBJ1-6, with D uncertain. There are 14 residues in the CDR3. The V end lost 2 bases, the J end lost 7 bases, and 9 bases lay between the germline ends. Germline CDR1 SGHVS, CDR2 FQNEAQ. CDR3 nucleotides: TGTGCCAGCAGCTTAATCTTGAGCAATTCACCCCTCCACTTT. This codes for CASSLILSNSPLHF.

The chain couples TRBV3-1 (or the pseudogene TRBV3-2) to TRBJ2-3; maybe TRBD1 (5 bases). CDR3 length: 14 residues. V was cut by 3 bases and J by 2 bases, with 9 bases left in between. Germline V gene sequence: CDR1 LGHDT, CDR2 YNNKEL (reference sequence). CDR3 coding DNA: TGTGCCAGCAGCCACTTGGGGCACACAGATACGCAGTATTTT. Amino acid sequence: CASSHLGHTDTQYF.

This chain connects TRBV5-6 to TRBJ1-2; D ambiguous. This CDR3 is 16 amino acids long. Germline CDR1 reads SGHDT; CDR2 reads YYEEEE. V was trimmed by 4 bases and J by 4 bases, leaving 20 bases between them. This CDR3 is CASSLRGGTTTYGYTF. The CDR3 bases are TGTGCCAGCAGCCTACGGGGTGGCACCACGACCTATGGCTACACCTTC.

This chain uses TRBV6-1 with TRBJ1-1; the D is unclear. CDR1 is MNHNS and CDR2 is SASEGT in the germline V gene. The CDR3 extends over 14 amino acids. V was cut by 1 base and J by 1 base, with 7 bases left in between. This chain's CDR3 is CASSEDPSNTEAFF. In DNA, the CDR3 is TGTGCCAGCAGTGAAGATCCCTCGAACACTGAAGCTTTCTTT.

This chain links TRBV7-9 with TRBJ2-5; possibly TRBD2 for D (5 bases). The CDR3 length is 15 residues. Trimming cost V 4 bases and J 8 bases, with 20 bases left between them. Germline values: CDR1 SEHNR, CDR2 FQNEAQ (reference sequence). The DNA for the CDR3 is TGTGCCAGCAGCTCTCAGGAAGGTCTAGCTGGTACCCAGTACTTC. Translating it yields CASSSQEGLAGTQYF. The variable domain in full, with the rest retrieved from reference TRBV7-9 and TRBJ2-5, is DTGVSQNPRHKITKRGQNVTFRCDPISEHNRLYWYRQTLGQGPEFLTYFQNEAQLEKSRLLSDRFSAERPKGSFSTLEIQRTEQGDSAMYLCASSSQEGLAGTQYFGPGTRLLVL.

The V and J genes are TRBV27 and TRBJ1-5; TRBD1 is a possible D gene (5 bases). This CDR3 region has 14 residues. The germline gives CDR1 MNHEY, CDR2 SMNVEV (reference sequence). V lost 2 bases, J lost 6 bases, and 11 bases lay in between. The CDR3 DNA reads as TGTGCCAGCAGTTTAGAAGGTCAGGGTCAGCCCCAGCATTTT. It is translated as CASSLEGQGQPQHF.

CDR3 amino acids: CASSGPPGQGMKTYNEQFF. CDR3 nucleotides: TGTGCCAGCAGTGGACCCCCGGGACAGGGAATGAAAACCTACAATGAGCAGTTCTTC. The chain employs TRBV28 and TRBJ2-1; 9 nucleotides align to TRBD1. With 5 bases clipped from V and 2 bases from J, the junction kept 16 bases outside the gene matches. CDR3 length: 19 residues. The germline V gene has CDR1 MDHEN and CDR2 SYDVKM.

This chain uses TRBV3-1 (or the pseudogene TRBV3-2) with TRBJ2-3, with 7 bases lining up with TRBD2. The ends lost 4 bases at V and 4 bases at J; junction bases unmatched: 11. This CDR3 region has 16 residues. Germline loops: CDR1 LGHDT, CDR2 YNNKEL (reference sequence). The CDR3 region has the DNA TGTGCCAGCAGCCGAAAAGCGGGGAGACAATCAGATACGCAGTATTTT. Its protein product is CASSRKAGRQSDTQYF.

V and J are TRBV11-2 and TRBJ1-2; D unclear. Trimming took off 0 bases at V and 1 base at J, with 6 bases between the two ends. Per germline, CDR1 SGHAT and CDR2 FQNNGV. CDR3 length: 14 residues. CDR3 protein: CASSLDPGNYGYTF. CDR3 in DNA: TGTGCCAGCAGCTTAGATCCGGGTAACTATGGCTACACCTTC.

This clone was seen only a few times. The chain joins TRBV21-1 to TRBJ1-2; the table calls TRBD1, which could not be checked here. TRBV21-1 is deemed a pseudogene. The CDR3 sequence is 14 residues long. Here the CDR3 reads CASLKVGQDYGYTF. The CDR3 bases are TGTGCCAGCCTCAAAGTGGGACAGGACTATGGCTACACCTTC.

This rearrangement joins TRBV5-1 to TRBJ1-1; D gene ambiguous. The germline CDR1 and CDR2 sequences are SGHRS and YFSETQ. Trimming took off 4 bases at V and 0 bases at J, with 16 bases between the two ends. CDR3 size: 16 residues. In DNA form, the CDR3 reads TGCGCCAGCAGCCCGCTGTCTTACCACATGAACACTGAAGCTTTCTTT. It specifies CASSPLSYHMNTEAFF.

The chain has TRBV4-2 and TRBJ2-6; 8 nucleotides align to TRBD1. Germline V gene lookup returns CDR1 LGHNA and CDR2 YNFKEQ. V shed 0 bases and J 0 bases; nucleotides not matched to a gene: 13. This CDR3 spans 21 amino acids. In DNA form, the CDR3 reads TGTGCCAGCAGCCAAGAGATACTTCGTGCGACAGGGGTCTCTGGGGCCAACGTCCTGACTTTC. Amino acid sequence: CASSQEILRATGVSGANVLTF.

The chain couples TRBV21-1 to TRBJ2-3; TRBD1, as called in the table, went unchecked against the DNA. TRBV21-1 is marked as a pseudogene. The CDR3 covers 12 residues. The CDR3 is CASSARQGFEYF. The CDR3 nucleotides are TGTGCCAGCAGCGCCCGACAGGGTTTTGAGTATTTT.

The CDR3 DNA reads TGTGCCAGTAGTATGGGACAGGGGCACTATGGCTACACCTTC. Encoded protein: CASSMGQGHYGYTF. The gene calls are TRBV19 and TRBJ1-2, with TRBD1 matching over 10 bases. Germline loops: CDR1 LNHDA, CDR2 SQIVND (reference sequence). The CDR3 has 14 residues. V was clipped by 3 bases and J by 3 bases; unmatched bases: 1.

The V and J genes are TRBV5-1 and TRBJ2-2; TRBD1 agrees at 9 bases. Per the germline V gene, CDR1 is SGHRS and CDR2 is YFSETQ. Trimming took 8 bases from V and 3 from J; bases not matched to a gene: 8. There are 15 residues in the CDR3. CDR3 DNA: TGCGCCAGTTATACCGGGACAGGGTACACCGGGGAGCTGTTTTTT. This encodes CASYTGTGYTGELFF.

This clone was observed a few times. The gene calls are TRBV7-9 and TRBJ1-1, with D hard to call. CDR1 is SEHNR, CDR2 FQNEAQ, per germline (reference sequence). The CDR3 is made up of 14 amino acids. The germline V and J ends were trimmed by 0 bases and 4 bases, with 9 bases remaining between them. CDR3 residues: CASSLASTSTEAFF. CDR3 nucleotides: TGTGCCAGCAGCTTAGCTTCAACGAGCACTGAAGCTTTCTTT.

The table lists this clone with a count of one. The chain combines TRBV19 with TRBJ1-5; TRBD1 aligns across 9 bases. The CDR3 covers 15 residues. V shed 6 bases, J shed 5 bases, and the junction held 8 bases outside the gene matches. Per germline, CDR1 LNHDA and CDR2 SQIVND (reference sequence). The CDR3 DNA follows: TGTGCCAGTAGGCGTGGGGACAGGGCGGATCAGCCCCAGCATTTT. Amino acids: CASRRGDRADQPQHF.

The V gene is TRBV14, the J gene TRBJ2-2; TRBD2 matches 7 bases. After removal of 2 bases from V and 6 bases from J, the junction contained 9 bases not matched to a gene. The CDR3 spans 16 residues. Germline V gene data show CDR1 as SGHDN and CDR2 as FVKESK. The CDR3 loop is CASSQLAGAFSGELFF. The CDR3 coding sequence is TGTGCCAGCAGCCAACTGGCGGGAGCTTTTTCCGGGGAGCTGTTTTTT.

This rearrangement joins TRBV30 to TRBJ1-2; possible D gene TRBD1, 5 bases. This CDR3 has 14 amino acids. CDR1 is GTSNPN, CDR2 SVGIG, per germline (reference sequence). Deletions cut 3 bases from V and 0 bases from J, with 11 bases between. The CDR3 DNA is TGTGCCTGGAGGGTAGTGACAGCTAACTATGGCTACACCTTC. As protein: CAWRVVTANYGYTF.

Here the CDR3 reads CASSQDEVRVIYGYTF. The CDR3 nucleotides read TGCGCCAGCAGCCAAGACGAGGTCCGGGTGATCTATGGCTACACCTTC. The chain couples TRBV4-1 to TRBJ1-2; no clear D. Germline CDR1 MGHRA, CDR2 YSYEKL. CDR3 length: 16 residues. With 0 bases removed from V and 4 bases from J, the gap between germline ends came to 15 bases.

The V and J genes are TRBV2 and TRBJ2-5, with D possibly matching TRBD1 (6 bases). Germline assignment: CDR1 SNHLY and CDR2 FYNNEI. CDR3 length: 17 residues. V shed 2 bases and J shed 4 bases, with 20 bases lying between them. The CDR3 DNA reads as TGTGCCAGCAGTGAACCCGTACCGTCGGGGACAAGAGAGACCCAGTACTTC. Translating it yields CASSEPVPSGTRETQYF.

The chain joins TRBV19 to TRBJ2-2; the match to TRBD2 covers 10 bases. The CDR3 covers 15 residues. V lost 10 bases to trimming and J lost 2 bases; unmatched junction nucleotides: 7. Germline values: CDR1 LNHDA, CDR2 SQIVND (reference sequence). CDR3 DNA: TGTGCCACGCAGACTAGCGGGTCCAACACCGGGGAGCTGTTTTTT. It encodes CATQTSGSNTGELFF.

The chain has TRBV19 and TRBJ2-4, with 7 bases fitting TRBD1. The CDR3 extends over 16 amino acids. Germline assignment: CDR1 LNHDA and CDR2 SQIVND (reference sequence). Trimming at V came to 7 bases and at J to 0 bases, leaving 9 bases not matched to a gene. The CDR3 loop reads CASNTGTAIAKNIQYF. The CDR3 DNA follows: TGTGCCAGTAACACCGGGACAGCTATAGCCAAAAACATTCAGTACTTC. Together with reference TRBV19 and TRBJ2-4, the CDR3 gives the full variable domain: DGGITQSPKYLFRKEGQNVTLSCEQNLNHDAMYWYRQDPGQGLRLIYYSQIVNDFQKGDIAEGYSVSREKKESFPLTVTSAQKNPTAFYLCASNTGTAIAKNIQYFGAGTRLSVL.

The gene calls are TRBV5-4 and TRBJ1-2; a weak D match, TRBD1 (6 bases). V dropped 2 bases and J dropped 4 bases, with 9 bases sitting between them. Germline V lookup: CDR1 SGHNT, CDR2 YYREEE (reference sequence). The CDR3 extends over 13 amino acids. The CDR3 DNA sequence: TGTGCCAGCAGCTTAACAGGGAGCTATGGCTACACCTTC. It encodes CASSLTGSYGYTF.

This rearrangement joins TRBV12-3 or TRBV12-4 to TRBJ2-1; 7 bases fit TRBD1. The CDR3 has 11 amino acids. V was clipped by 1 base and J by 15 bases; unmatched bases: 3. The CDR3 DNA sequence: TGTGCCAGCAGTTTAGGACAGGGCATGTTCTTC. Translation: CASSLGQGMFF.